This T cell receptor beta chain emerged from a study of blood T cell repertoires in COVID-19. In the study overall: The samples span acute and convalescent COVID-19 from the United States, Italy and Spain. From T cells, B-cell-depleted T cells, or PBMCs came the material, which was cDNA or gDNA.

A Seattle source enrolled patients during active infection and followed them longitudinally. V was clipped by 8 bases and J by 1 base; unmatched bases: 10. The CDR3 runs to 15 residues. The germline V gene has CDR1 LGHDT and CDR2 YNNKEL (reference sequence). Original processing methods: Estimated nucleated cell counts came from reference gene primer amplification. Clones were sequenced by immunoSEQ multiplex PCR, and TCRdb holds only the in-frame ones, with some missing. The DNA gave D and trimming, while V, J and clone size come from that table. Of about 350,000 clones listed, roughly 89% are singletons.

The sequence derives from an older woman with COVID-19, enrolled during active disease. Sequenced: peripheral blood. The chain joins TRBV3-1 (or the pseudogene TRBV3-2) to TRBJ2-5; 7 nucleotides agree with TRBD2. CDR3 nucleotides: TGTGCCAGCCCTACTAGCGCAGGTGGCCAAGAGACCCAGTACTTC. Translated, it gives CASPTSAGGQETQYF.